This T cell receptor (beta chain) came from a study of cytomegalovirus exposure and HLA in healthy donors. Germline V gene lookup returns CDR1 ENHRY and CDR2 SYGVKD. The CDR3 runs 12 residues. V dropped 8 bases and J dropped 6 bases, with 13 bases sitting between them. At collection, donors were nominally healthy, but unrecorded immune exposures were probable. This clone came up a few times. What it binds is not known. Study-wide results and caveats: Versus the approximately 670-donor mean, an Asian-associated ancestry cluster reportedly showed fewer N-insertions in a later analysis. A later analysis associated 15,000 or so TCR beta sequences with HLA alleles at a 0.05 false discovery rate.

PCR amplification relied on 60 Vbeta primers (plus 13 Jbeta primers). Only in-frame clones appear in the TCRdb table, and some are missing; sequencing was by immunoSEQ multiplex PCR. Altogether roughly 160,000 clones are present, around 73% being singletons, with the ten largest covering under 7%. This TCR came from a woman aged 18-29 years in good health and CMV-seropositive. The chain links TRBV10-3 to TRBJ1-2, with D unclear. Sequenced material: PBMCs. CDR3 in amino acids: CAIRYGGDGYTF. CDR3 DNA sequence: TGTGCCATCCGCTACGGAGGAGATGGCTACACCTTC.